This TCR beta chain was recovered during a study of T cells in Graves' hyperthyroidism and ophthalmopathy. The wider study: Peripheral blood draws took place at initial diagnosis, ahead of any treatment.

This clonotype has ten or more counts. The TCR beta CDR3 regions underwent amplification using RNA transcripts as the source. Initially, a first-round RT-PCR of the TCR CDR3 employed the HTBI primer set. Via MiXCR, TCRdb re-called the multiplex PCR reads, giving one row per CDR3 protein. The sample has 300,000 to 450,000 distinct CDR3 sequences, roughly 25% seen once. Germline-derived CDR1 and CDR2 are MDHEN and SYDVKM. The CDR3 is 19 residues long. Trimming removed 5 bases from V and 3 bases from J, with 29 bases in between. The TCR sequence derives from a man in his forties or fifties with Graves' hyperthyroidism. Sequences were obtained from blood. This chain uses TRBV28 with TRBJ2-7, with a tentative D call TRBD2 (12 bases). The CDR3 nucleotides are TGTGCCAGCAGTGGACAGGGGGCGCGACTAGCGGGAGCGGGCTACGAGCAGTACTTC. It encodes CASSGQGARLAGAGYEQYF.